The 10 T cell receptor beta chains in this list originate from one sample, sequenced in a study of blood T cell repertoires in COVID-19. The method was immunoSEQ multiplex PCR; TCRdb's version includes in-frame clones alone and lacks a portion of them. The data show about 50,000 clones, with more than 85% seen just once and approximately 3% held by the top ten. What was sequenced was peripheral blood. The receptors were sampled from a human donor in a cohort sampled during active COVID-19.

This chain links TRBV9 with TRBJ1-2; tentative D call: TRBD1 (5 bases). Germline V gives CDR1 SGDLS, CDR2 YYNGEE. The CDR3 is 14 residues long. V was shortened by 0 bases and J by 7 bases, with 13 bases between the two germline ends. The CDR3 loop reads CASSVVGTRVGYTF. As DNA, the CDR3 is TGTGCCAGCAGCGTAGTGGGGACTAGAGTTGGCTACACCTTC. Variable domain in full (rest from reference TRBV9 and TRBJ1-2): DSGVTQTPKHLITATGQRVTLRCSPRSGDLSVYWYQQSLDQGLQFLIQYYNGEERAKGNILERFSAQQFPDLHSELNLSSLELGDSALYFCASSVVGTRVGYTFGSGTRLTVV.

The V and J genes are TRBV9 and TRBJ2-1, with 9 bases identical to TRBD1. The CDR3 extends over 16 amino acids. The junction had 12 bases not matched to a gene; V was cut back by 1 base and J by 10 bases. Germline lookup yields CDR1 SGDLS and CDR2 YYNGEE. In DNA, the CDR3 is TGTGCCAGCAGCGTATCACCGGGACAGGGCTCGTGGGAGCAGTTCTTC. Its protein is CASSVSPGQGSWEQFF.

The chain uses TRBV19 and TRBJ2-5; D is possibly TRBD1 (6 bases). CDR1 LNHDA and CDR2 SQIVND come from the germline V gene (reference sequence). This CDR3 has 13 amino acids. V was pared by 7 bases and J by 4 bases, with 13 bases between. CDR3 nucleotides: TGTGCCAGTAATGACAGGTCGGGAGAGACCCAGTACTTC. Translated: CASNDRSGETQYF.

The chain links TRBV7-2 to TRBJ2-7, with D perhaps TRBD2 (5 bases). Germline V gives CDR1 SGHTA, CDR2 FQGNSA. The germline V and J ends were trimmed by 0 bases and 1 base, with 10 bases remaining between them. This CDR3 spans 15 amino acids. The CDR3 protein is CASSLAGVGSYEQYF. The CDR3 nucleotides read TGTGCCAGCAGCTTAGCGGGAGTGGGGTCCTACGAGCAGTACTTC.

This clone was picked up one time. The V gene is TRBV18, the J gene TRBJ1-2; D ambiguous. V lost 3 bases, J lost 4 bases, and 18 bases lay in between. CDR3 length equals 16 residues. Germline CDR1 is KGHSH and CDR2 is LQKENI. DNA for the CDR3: TGTGCCAGCTCACCGGGTGCTGAGGCATTCGGCTATGGCTACACCTTC. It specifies CASSPGAEAFGYGYTF.

The CDR3 sequence is CASSEGHQSYSNQPQHF. The CDR3 coding sequence is TGTGCCAGCAGTGAAGGACATCAGAGCTATAGCAATCAGCCCCAGCATTTT. The chain is built from TRBV2 and TRBJ1-5, with unresolved D. CDR3 length: 17 amino acids. Germline V lookup: CDR1 SNHLY, CDR2 FYNNEI. Trimming removed 1 base at V and 0 bases at J, with 13 bases between. The full variable domain, its missing parts supplied by reference TRBV2 and TRBJ1-5, is EPEVTQTPSHQVTQMGQEVILRCVPISNHLYFYWYRQILGQKVEFLVSFYNNEISEKSEIFDDQFSVERPDGSNFTLKIRSTKLEDSAMYFCASSEGHQSYSNQPQHFGDGTRLSIL.

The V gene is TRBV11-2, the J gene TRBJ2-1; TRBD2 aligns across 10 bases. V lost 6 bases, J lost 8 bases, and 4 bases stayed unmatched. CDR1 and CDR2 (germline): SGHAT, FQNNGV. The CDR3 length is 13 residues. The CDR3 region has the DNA TGTGCCAGCAGACTAGCGGGGTCTCATGAGCAGTTCTTC. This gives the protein CASRLAGSHEQFF.

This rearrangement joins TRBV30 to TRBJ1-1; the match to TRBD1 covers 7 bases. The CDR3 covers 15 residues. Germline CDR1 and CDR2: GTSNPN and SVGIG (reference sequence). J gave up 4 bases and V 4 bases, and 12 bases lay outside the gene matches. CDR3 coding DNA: TGTGCCTGGACCACCAGAGTGGCAGGGGGCACTGAAGCTTTCTTT. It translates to CAWTTRVAGGTEAFF.

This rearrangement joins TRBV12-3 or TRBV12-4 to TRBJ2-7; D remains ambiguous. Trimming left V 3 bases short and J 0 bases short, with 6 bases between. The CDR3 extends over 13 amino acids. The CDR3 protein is CASSFGISYEQYV. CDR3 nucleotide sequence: TGTGCCAGCAGTTTTGGCATCTCCTACGAGCAGTACGTC.

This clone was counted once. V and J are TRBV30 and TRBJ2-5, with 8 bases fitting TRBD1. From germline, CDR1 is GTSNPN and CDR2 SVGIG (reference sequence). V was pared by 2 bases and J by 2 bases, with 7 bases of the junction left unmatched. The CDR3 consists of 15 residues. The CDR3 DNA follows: TGTGCCTGGAGTCATTATGGGACAGGACAAGAGACCCAGTACTTC. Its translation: CAWSHYGTGQETQYF.